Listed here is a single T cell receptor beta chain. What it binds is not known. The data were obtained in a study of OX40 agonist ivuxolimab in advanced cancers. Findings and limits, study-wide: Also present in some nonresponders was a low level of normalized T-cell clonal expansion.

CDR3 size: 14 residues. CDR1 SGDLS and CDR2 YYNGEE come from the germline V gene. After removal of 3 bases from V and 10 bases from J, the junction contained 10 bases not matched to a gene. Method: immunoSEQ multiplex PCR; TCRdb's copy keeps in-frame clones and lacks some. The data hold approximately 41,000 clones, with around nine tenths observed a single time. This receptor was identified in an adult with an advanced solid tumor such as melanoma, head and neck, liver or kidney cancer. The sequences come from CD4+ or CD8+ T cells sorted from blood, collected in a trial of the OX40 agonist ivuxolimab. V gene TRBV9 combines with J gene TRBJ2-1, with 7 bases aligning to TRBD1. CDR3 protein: CASSAGTEHYEQFF. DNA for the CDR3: TGTGCCAGCAGCGCGGGGACAGAGCACTACGAGCAGTTCTTC.